The 9 T cell receptor beta chains reported below all come from one sample, sequenced in a study of blood T cell repertoires in COVID-19. Generated by immunoSEQ multiplex PCR, the TCRdb table keeps only in-frame clones and is missing some. The data contain some 70,000 clones, nearly 80% of them seen just once; the ten biggest clones take up 5% to 6.5%. Sequencing used peripheral blood. Every receptor here comes from a woman in her sixties with acute or convalescent COVID-19.

This chain connects TRBV14 to TRBJ2-7; 7 bases are shared with TRBD1. The junction had 12 bases not matched to a gene; V was cut back by 4 bases and J by 0 bases. Germline CDR1 and CDR2: SGHDN and FVKESK. The CDR3 runs 17 residues. The chain's CDR3 is CASSPLSSWDSSYEQYF. The CDR3 DNA reads as TGTGCCAGCAGCCCCCTCAGTTCGTGGGACAGCTCCTACGAGCAGTACTTC.

The chain couples TRBV6-5 to TRBJ1-4; tentatively, D is TRBD1 (5 bases). The CDR3 spans 15 residues. Per the germline V gene, CDR1 is MNHEY and CDR2 is SVGAGI. The V and J ends lost 2 bases and 8 bases respectively, with 15 bases between them. The CDR3 nucleotides are TGTGCCAGCAGTTACGGGGCAGAACTAATAGAAAAACTGTTTTTT. It encodes CASSYGAELIEKLFF.

CDR3 nucleotide sequence: TGTGCCAGCAGTCCGATAACAGGGGCTAACTATGGCTACACCTTC. It yields the protein CASSPITGANYGYTF. The chain employs TRBV27 and TRBJ1-2, with 7 bases fitting TRBD1. From germline, CDR1 is MNHEY and CDR2 SMNVEV (reference sequence). The J segment lost 0 bases and the V segment lost 5 bases, leaving 6 bases of the junction unmatched. This CDR3 spans 15 amino acids.

The sample holds many counts of this clone. V is TRBV7-9 and J is TRBJ2-7; a weak D match, TRBD1 (6 bases). The V gene's germline CDR1 is SEHNR and CDR2 FQNEAQ (reference sequence). This CDR3 is 16 amino acids long. Between the trimmed V and J ends, which lost 5 bases and 5 bases, there was a span of 22 bases. CDR3 nucleotide sequence: TGTGCCAGCAGCGAAGCTGGACAGCCAAAGGGCAACGAGCAGTACTTC. This translates into CASSEAGQPKGNEQYF. Filled out from reference TRBV7-9 and TRBJ2-7, the complete variable domain reads DTGVSQNPRHKITKRGQNVTFRCDPISEHNRLYWYRQTLGQGPEFLTYFQNEAQLEKSRLLSDRFSAERPKGSFSTLEIQRTEQGDSAMYLCASSEAGQPKGNEQYFGPGTRLTVT.

The rearrangement joins TRBV3-1 (or the pseudogene TRBV3-2) to TRBJ1-2; D may be TRBD1 (5 bases). The CDR3 is 13 amino acids. Trimming removed 5 bases from V and 8 bases from J, with 15 bases in between. Germline CDR1 reads LGHDT; CDR2 reads YNNKEL (reference sequence). CDR3 loop: CASSSSGGRGYTF. The DNA of the CDR3 is TGTGCCAGCAGCTCGAGCGGGGGTAGGGGCTACACCTTC.

This chain's CDR3 is CASRKTGTYEQYF. CDR3 in DNA: TGTGCCAGCAGGAAAACAGGGACCTACGAGCAGTACTTC. This chain links TRBV12-3 or TRBV12-4 with TRBJ2-7, with D tentatively TRBD1 (6 bases). The CDR3 contains 13 residues. V was shortened by 6 bases and J by 2 bases, with 11 bases between the two germline ends.

The rearrangement joins TRBV5-5 to TRBJ2-7; D unresolved. Trimming removed 0 bases at V and 3 bases at J, with 7 bases between. Germline CDR1 is SGHKS and CDR2 is YYEKEE (reference sequence). This CDR3 has 13 amino acids. The CDR3 loop is CASSLGQVYEQYF. The CDR3 nucleotides read TGTGCCAGCAGCTTGGGCCAGGTCTACGAGCAGTACTTC.

The count of this clone is one. The chain links TRBV28 to TRBJ1-3, with no clear D. The CDR3 covers 15 residues. V shed 5 bases and J shed 6 bases, with 17 bases lying between them. The germline CDR1 and CDR2 sequences are MDHEN and SYDVKM. The DNA for the CDR3 is TGTGCCAGCAGTCCGCCCGACCCTGAGGCAAACACCATATATTTT. This encodes CASSPPDPEANTIYF. Combining the CDR3 with reference TRBV28 and TRBJ1-3 gives the whole variable domain DVKVTQSSRYLVKRTGEKVFLECVQDMDHENMFWYRQDPGLGLRLIYFSYDVKMKEKGDIPEGYSVSREKKERFSLILESASTNQTSMYLCASSPPDPEANTIYFGEGSWLTVV.

J is TRBJ2-7 and V is TRBV5-6; D is unresolved. The germline CDR1 and CDR2 sequences are SGHDT and YYEEEE. The V gene lost 0 bases and the J gene lost 2 bases, with 12 bases spanning the gap. The CDR3 has 15 amino acids. CDR3 in DNA: TGTGCCAGCAGCTTGGGGGTCGGCAGGACCTACGAGCAGTACTTC. Its protein product is CASSLGVGRTYEQYF.